Listed here are 12 T cell receptor beta chains from one sample, sequenced in a study of Graves' ophthalmopathy and Graves' hyperthyroidism. CDR3 regions of TCR beta were amplified from RNA transcripts. Second-round multiplex PCR came after a first-round RT-PCR that employed HTBI primers. TCRdb passed the multiplex PCR reads through MiXCR, listing each CDR3 protein once. This sample has about 210,000 distinct CDR3 sequences, with around 28% found just once. Sequenced sample: peripheral blood. Receptor source: a man over 45 with Graves' ophthalmopathy.

V and J are TRBV11-2 and TRBJ2-7; 8 positions match TRBD2. In germline, CDR1 is SGHAT, CDR2 FQNNGV. V trimming: 2 bases; J trimming: 0 bases; junction bases outside the gene matches: 9. The CDR3 runs 17 residues. The CDR3 protein is CASSLRALGLDSYEQYF. As DNA, the CDR3 is TGTGCCAGCAGCTTAAGGGCCCTGGGACTAGACTCCTACGAGCAGTACTTC.

This sequence joins TRBV6-1 and TRBJ1-1, with D uncertain. The CDR3 is made up of 13 amino acids. The V end was cut by 4 bases, the J end by 2 bases, with 8 bases between. Germline loops: CDR1 MNHNS, CDR2 SASEGT. The CDR3, as DNA: TGTGCCAGCAGTGCGACCGGCAACACTGAAGCTTTCTTT. Translation gives CASSATGNTEAFF.

This clonotype was seen ten or more times. A junction end diverges from the germline sequence, so it may reflect a read error. CDR3 residues: CASVGGGGGARMDTGAFF. The CDR3 DNA reads as TGTGCCAGCGTCGGTGGCGGAGGAGGGGCTCGGATGGACACTGGAGCTTTCTTT. The rearrangement joins TRBV5-5 to TRBJ1-1; tentative D call: TRBD1 (5 bases). Germline V gene data show CDR1 as SGHKS and CDR2 as YYEKEE (reference sequence). The CDR3 is 18 amino acids.

At least ten counts were recorded for this clonotype. The chain carries TRBV6-2 or TRBV6-3 and TRBJ2-6; D is uncertain. CDR1 and CDR2 (germline): MNHEY, SVGEGT. Trimming left V 7 bases short and J 3 bases short, with 10 bases between. The CDR3 spans 14 residues. The CDR3 spells CASTEPYGANVLTF. DNA of the CDR3: TGTGCCAGCACCGAACCTTATGGGGCCAACGTCCTGACTTTC.

This chain links TRBV11-1 with TRBJ2-6; tentative D call: TRBD1 (6 bases). CDR1 is SGHAT, CDR2 FQDESV, per germline (reference sequence). This CDR3 spans 17 amino acids. Trimming stripped 5 bases from V and 4 bases from J, with 18 bases between. Written as DNA, the CDR3 is TGTGCCAGCAGCCTGGTGGGCAGGGGATTCGGGGCCAACGTCCTGACTTTC. It codes for CASSLVGRGFGANVLTF.

The table lists this clonotype with a few counts. The rearrangement links TRBV11-1 to TRBJ1-5; TRBD1 matches 9 bases. The germline gives CDR1 SGHAT, CDR2 FQDESV (reference sequence). Trimming took 1 base from V and 5 from J; bases not matched to a gene: 0. CDR3 length: 14 amino acids. This chain's CDR3 is CASSLGQGDQPQHF. The DNA for the CDR3 is TGTGCCAGCAGCTTAGGACAGGGGGATCAGCCCCAGCATTTT.

This clonotype has ten or more counts. This chain joins TRBV7-8 and TRBJ1-5; maybe TRBD1 (5 bases). This CDR3 is built from 18 residues. Trimming took off 5 bases at V and 0 bases at J, with 20 bases between the two ends. Germline CDR1 is SGHVS and CDR2 is FQNEAQ. CDR3 coding DNA: TGTGCCAGCAGCCCCTTGGCAGGGAACGTTTATAGCAATCAGCCCCAGCATTTT. This codes for CASSPLAGNVYSNQPQHF.

This clonotype was seen many times. The chain couples TRBV6-2 or TRBV6-3 to TRBJ1-1, with 9 bases fitting TRBD1. Germline V lookup: CDR1 MNHEY, CDR2 SVGEGT. With 5 bases clipped from V and 4 bases from J, the junction kept 14 bases outside the gene matches. This CDR3 has 17 amino acids. The CDR3 reads CASSLRDRVFVGTEAFF. CDR3 nucleotide sequence: TGTGCCAGCAGTCTCCGGGACAGGGTTTTTGTGGGCACTGAAGCTTTCTTT.

This clonotype was recorded many times. The chain carries TRBV20-1 and TRBJ2-4, with TRBD2 as a possible D gene (6 bases). Germline values: CDR1 DFQATT, CDR2 SNEGSKA (reference sequence). The CDR3 covers 15 residues. V was shortened by 6 bases and J by 4 bases, with 19 bases between the two germline ends. The CDR3 loop is CSAQTEGYEKNIQYF. CDR3 sequence (DNA): TGCAGTGCCCAGACGGAGGGTTATGAGAAAAACATTCAGTACTTC.

The V gene is TRBV6-2 or TRBV6-3, the J gene TRBJ1-2; TRBD1 might be the D (6 bases). The ends were cut back, 5 bases at V and 2 bases at J, with 12 bases in the middle. The CDR3 has 14 residues. Germline V gene data show CDR1 as MNHEY and CDR2 as SVGEGT. In DNA form, the CDR3 reads TGTGCCAGCAGTCGGACAGCGATAAACTATGGCTACACCTTC. This gives the protein CASSRTAINYGYTF.

This clonotype was seen ten or more times. Since the CDR3 does not end with the conserved phenylalanine or tryptophan, this likely comes from a read error. This chain connects TRBV6-9 to TRBJ2-5; D call uncertain. The germline V gene has CDR1 MNHGY and CDR2 SVAAGI. The V and J ends lost 4 bases and 5 bases respectively, with 5 bases between them. The CDR3 has 11 amino acids. The CDR3 is CASSSVETQYL. The CDR3 bases are TGTGCCAGCAGTTCAGTGGAGACCCAGTACCTC.

This clonotype was counted many times. The rearrangement joins TRBV5-1 to TRBJ1-2; 8 bases agree with TRBD1. With V trimmed by 5 bases and J by 8 bases, 8 bases remained unmatched. CDR1 and CDR2 from the germline V gene are SGHRS and YFSETQ. The CDR3 contains 13 residues. DNA of the CDR3: TGCGCCAGCAGGCCGGACAGGGCTTGGGGCTACACCTTC. Translating it yields CASRPDRAWGYTF.